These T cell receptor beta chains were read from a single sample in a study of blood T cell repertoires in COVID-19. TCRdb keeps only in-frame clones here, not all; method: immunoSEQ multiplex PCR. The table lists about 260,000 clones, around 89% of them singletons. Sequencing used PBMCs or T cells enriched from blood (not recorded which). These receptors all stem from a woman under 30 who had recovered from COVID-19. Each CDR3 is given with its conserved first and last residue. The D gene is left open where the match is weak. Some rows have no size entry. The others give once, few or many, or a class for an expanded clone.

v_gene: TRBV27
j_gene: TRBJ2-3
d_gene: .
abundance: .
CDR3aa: CASSLTVADTQYF
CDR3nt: TGTGCCAGCAGTTTAACGGTTGCAGATACGCAGTATTTT

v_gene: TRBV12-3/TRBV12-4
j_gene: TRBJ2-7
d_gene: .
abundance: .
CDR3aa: CASSAGSYEQYF
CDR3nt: TGTGCCAGCAGTGCCGGCTCCTACGAGCAGTACTTC

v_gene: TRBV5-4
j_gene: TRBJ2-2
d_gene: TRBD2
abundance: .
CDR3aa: CASSEPGLSTGELFF
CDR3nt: TGTGCCAGCAGCGAACCGGGACTATCCACCGGGGAGCTGTTTTTT

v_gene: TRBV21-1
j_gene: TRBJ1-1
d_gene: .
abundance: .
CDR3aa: CASSKRRQYTEAFF
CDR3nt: TGTGCCAGCAGCAAGAGGAGGCAGTACACTGAAGCTTTCTTT

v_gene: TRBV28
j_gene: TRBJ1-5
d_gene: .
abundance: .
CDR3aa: CASRELRVQKQPQHF
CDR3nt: TGTGCCAGCAGAGAACTCAGGGTCCAGAAGCAGCCCCAGCATTTT

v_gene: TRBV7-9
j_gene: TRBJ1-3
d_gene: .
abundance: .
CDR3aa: CASSLGQGKGNTIYF
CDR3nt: TGTGCCAGCAGCTTAGGGCAGGGAAAAGGAAACACCATATATTTT

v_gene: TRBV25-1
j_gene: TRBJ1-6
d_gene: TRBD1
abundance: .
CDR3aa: CASQLTGSGKSPLHF
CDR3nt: TGTGCCAGCCAATTGACAGGGTCTGGAAAGTCACCCCTCCACTTT

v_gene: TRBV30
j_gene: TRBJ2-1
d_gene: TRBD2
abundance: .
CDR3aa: CAWANSGRLGEQFF
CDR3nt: TGTGCCTGGGCTAATAGCGGGAGGCTGGGTGAGCAGTTCTTC

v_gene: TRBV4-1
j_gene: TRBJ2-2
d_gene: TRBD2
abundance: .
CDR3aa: CASRRVSGGATGELFF
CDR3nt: TGCGCCAGCAGGAGGGTTAGCGGGGGGGCTACCGGGGAGCTGTTTTTT

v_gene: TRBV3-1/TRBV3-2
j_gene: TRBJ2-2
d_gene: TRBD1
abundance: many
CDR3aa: CASTRTGDTGELFF
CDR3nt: TGTGCCAGCACCAGGACAGGGGACACCGGGGAGCTGTTTTTT

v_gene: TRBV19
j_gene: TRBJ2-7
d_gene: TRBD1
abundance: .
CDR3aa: CASSKGPGGFVEQYF
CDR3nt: TGTGCCAGTAGTAAAGGACCAGGGGGCTTTGTCGAGCAGTACTTC

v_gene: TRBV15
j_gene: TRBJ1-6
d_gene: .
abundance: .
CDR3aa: CATSRDRGAGSPLHF
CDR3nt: TGTGCCACCAGCAGAGATCGGGGGGCCGGTTCACCCCTCCACTTT

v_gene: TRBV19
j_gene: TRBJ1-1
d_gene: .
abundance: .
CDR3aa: CASSRGGMNTEAFF
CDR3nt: TGTGCCAGTAGTCGAGGAGGCATGAACACTGAAGCTTTCTTT

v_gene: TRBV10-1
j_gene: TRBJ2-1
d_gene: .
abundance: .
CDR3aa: CASSESTPEFQFF
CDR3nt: TGCGCCAGCAGTGAGTCGACTCCCGAATTCCAGTTCTTC

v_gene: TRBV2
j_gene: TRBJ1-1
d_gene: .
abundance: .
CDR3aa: CASSDGSVPNTEAFF
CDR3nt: TGTGCCAGCAGTGACGGGTCCGTACCCAACACTGAAGCTTTCTTT

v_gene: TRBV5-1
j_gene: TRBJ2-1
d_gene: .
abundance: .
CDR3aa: CASSRGSYNEQFF
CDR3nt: TGCGCCAGCAGCAGGGGCTCCTACAATGAGCAGTTCTTC

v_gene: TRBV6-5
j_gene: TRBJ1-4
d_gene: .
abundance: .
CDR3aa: CASSYRGREKLFF
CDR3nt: TGTGCCAGCAGTTACAGGGGTCGAGAAAAACTGTTTTTT

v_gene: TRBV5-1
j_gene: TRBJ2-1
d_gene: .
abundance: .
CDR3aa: CASSLVAGSYNEQFF
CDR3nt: TGCGCCAGCAGCTTGGTGGCAGGGTCCTACAATGAGCAGTTCTTC

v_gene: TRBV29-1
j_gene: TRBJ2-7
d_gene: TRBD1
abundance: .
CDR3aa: CSVPGQGAHRGEQYF
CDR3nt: TGCAGCGTTCCGGGACAGGGGGCTCACCGGGGGGAGCAGTACTTC

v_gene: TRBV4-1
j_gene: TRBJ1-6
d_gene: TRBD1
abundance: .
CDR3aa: CASSQGDRAKIYNSPLHF
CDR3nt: TGCGCCAGCAGCCAAGGGGACAGGGCAAAGATCTATAATTCACCCCTCCACTTT

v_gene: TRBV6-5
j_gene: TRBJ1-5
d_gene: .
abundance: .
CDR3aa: CASSYRLDYQPQHF
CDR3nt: TGTGCCAGCAGTTACCGCCTAGACTATCAGCCCCAGCATTTT

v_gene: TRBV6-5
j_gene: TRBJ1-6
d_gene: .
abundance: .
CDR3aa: CAHSLNPNNSPLHF
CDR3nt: TGTGCCCACTCACTGAACCCAAATAATTCACCCCTCCACTTT

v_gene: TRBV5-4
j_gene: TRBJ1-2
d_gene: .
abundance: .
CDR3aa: CASSAWQQESYGYTF
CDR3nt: TGTGCCAGCAGCGCTTGGCAACAGGAGAGCTATGGCTACACCTTC

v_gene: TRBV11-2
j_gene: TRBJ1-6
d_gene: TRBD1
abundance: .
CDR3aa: CASSMRGRGNSPLHF
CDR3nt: TGTGCCAGCAGCATGAGGGGGCGCGGGAATTCACCCCTCCACTTT

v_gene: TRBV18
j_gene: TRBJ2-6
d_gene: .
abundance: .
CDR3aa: CASSPSWGPISGANVLTF
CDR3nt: TGTGCCAGCTCACCATCTTGGGGCCCCATCTCTGGGGCCAACGTCCTGACTTTC

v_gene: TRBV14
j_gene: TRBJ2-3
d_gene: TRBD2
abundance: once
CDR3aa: CASSHPKGGLASDTQYF
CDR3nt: TGTGCCAGCAGCCACCCTAAGGGTGGACTAGCCTCAGATACGCAGTATTTT

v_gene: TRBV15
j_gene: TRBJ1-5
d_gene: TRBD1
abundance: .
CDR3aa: CATSIDRGGNQPQHF
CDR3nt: TGTGCCACCAGCATCGACAGGGGAGGTAATCAGCCCCAGCATTTT

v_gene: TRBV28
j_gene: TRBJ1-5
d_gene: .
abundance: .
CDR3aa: CASSTDSNQPQHF
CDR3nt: TGTGCCAGCAGCACAGACAGCAATCAGCCCCAGCATTTT

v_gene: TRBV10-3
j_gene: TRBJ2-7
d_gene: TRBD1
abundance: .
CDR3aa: CAIRGTGTYEQYF
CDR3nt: TGTGCCATCAGGGGGACAGGGACCTACGAGCAGTACTTC

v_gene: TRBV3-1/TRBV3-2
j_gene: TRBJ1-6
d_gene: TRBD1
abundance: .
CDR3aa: CASSYTRDRVYSPLHF
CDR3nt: TGTGCCAGCAGCTACACACGGGACAGGGTTTACTCACCCCTCCACTTT

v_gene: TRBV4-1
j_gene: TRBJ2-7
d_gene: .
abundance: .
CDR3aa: CASSQARAGEQYF
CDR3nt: TGCGCCAGCAGCCAAGCGAGAGCGGGCGAGCAGTACTTC

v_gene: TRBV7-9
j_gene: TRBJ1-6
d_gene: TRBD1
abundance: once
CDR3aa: CASSPGTGVWNSPLHF
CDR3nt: TGTGCCAGCAGCCCTGGGACAGGGGTTTGGAATTCACCCCTCCACTTT

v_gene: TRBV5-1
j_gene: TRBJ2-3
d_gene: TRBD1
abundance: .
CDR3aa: CASSLTGTGFTDTQYF
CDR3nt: TGCGCCAGCAGCTTGACCGGGACAGGGTTCACAGATACGCAGTATTTT

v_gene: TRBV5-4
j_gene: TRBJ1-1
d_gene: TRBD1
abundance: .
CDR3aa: CASTLGQGRTEAFF
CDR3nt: TGTGCCAGCACCCTGGGACAGGGAAGGACTGAAGCTTTCTTT

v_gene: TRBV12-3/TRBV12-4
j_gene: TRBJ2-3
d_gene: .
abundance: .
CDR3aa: CASRPTNTDTQYF
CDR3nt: TGTGCCAGCAGACCTACTAACACAGATACGCAGTATTTT

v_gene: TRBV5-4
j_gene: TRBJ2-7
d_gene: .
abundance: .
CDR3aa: CASSPGRFYEQYF
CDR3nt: TGTGCCAGCAGCCCGGGGAGGTTCTACGAGCAGTACTTC

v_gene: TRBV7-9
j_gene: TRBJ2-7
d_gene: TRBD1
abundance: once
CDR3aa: CASSGRDRGEQYF
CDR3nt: TGTGCCAGCAGCGGGAGGGACAGGGGCGAGCAGTACTTC

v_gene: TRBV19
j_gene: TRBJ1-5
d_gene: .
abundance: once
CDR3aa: CASSINDWRTENNQPQHF
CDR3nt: TGTGCCAGTAGTATAAACGATTGGAGGACAGAAAACAATCAGCCCCAGCATTTT

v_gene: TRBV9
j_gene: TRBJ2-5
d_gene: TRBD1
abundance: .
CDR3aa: CASSPRTGAPETQYF
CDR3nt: TGTGCCAGCAGCCCCCGGACAGGGGCCCCAGAGACCCAGTACTTC

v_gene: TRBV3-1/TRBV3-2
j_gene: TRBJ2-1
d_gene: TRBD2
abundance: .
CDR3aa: CASSQGLAGIYEQFF
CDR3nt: TGTGCCAGCAGCCAAGGGCTAGCGGGTATCTATGAGCAGTTCTTC